The T cell receptor (beta chain) described here comes from a study of blood T cells in healthy people across ages. On this clonotype: Antigen unknown.

A second 7 to 11 cycle PCR used barcoded and J-beta primers. TCRdb redid the calling of the 5' RACE reads with MiXCR, one entry per CDR3 protein. Here the sample spans fewer than 2 million distinct CDR3 sequences, roughly two fifths being singletons. Looked up from germline, CDR1 is MNHNS and CDR2 is SASEGT. Between the trimmed V and J ends, which lost 7 bases and 2 bases, there was a span of 7 bases. The CDR3 is 12 amino acids. Whole-study findings and limits: Donors of long life had a larger count of naive CD4+ cells and greater diversity than aged donors.

The sequenced material came from blood. This sequence was found in a human donor in good health. The V gene is TRBV6-1, the J gene TRBJ2-3; the D is unclear. This chain's CDR3 is CASKEYTDTQYF. CDR3 DNA: TGTGCCAGCAAAGAATACACAGATACGCAGTATTTT.